The T cell receptor beta chain under discussion was sequenced for a study of cytomegalovirus exposure and HLA in healthy donors. The V gene end was trimmed by 4 bases and the J gene end by 5 bases; junction bases not matched to a gene: 7. Germline CDR1 reads MNHNS; CDR2 reads SASEGT. The CDR3 spans 14 residues. PCR involved 60 Vbeta and 13 Jbeta primers. TCRdb's table, derived via immunoSEQ multiplex PCR, lists solely in-frame clones and lacks some. The sample carries about 150,000 clones, 80% to 90% recorded once. The TCR originated in a woman aged 18-29 years in good health and CMV-seronegative. The chain joins TRBV6-1 to TRBJ2-5; TRBD1 matches 7 bases. The sequencing input was PBMCs. The CDR3 region is CASSGRTGEETQYF. The CDR3 DNA is TGTGCCAGCAGTGGACGCACAGGGGAGGAGACCCAGTACTTC.